These T cell receptor beta chains were read from a single sample in a study of Graves' ophthalmopathy and Graves' hyperthyroidism. TCRdb fed the multiplex PCR reads into MiXCR, producing one record per CDR3 protein. The sample includes approximately 150,000 distinct CDR3 sequences, around 39% of them seen just once. Sequenced: peripheral blood. The receptors were sampled from a man younger than 40 with Graves' ophthalmopathy. Both conserved end residues are part of each CDR3. Fields, in order: clone size, V gene, D gene, J gene, CDR3 protein, CDR3 DNA. A D gene is named only where the DNA matches it firmly. For some rows the clone size is stated as once, few or many, or as a class when expanded; others skip it.

many	TRBV28	-	TRBJ1-1	CASNLNRDTEAFF	TGTGCCAGCAATCTCAACCGCGACACTGAAGCTTTCTTT
many	TRBV2	-	TRBJ1-5	CASGSGAHQPQHF	TGTGCCAGCGGCTCAGGGGCCCATCAGCCCCAGCATTTT
many	TRBV27	TRBD2	TRBJ2-7	CASSSLAGVFEQYF	TGTGCCAGCAGTTCACTAGCGGGAGTCTTCGAGCAGTACTTC
many	TRBV19	-	TRBJ1-5	CASSSRTDSVVGNQPQHF	TGTGCCAGTAGTTCCCGGACAGATTCCGTTGTTGGCAATCAGCCCCAGCATTTT
many	TRBV12-3/TRBV12-4	-	TRBJ2-7	CASSPDGEQYF	TGTGCCAGCAGCCCAGATGGGGAGCAGTACTTC
many	TRBV20-1	TRBD2	TRBJ2-7	CSASGLAALPYEQYF	TGCAGTGCGTCGGGACTAGCGGCACTTCCCTACGAGCAGTACTTC
many	TRBV7-2	-	TRBJ2-7	CASSLGGGLPYEQYF	TGTGCCAGCAGCTTAGGAGGGGGTCTTCCCTACGAGCAGTACTTC
-	TRBV20-1	-	TRBJ2-5	CSAREEVETQYF	TGCAGTGCTAGAGAGGAGGTGGAGACCCAGTACTTC
few	TRBV12-3/TRBV12-4	TRBD1	TRBJ1-5	CASRGQGMVQPQHF	TGTGCCAGCAGGGGACAGGGTATGGTTCAGCCCCAGCATTTT
many	TRBV3-1	TRBD1	TRBJ1-1	CASSRTGTNTEAFF	TGTGCCAGCAGCCGGACAGGGACGAACACTGAAGCTTTCTTT
-	TRBV24-1	-	TRBJ1-5	CATSDTSGINQPQHF	TGTGCCACCAGTGATACCTCCGGGATCAATCAGCCCCAGCATTTT
-	TRBV29-1	-	TRBJ1-1	CSVLTGEAFF	TGCAGCGTCCTCACAGGGGAAGCTTTCTTT
-	TRBV7-8	-	TRBJ2-5	CASSYLVGDETQYF	TGTGCCAGCAGCTACCTAGTAGGGGATGAGACCCAGTACTTC
-	TRBV29-1	TRBD2	TRBJ2-5	CSTRTSGRAPQETQYF	TGCAGCACTAGGACTAGCGGGAGGGCCCCCCAAGAGACCCAGTACTTC
many	TRBV18	-	TRBJ2-5	CASSRGETQYF	TGTGCCAGCTCACGTGGAGAGACCCAGTACTTC
-	TRBV6-1	TRBD2	TRBJ2-5	CASSSTSGTEETQYF	TGTGCCAGCAGCTCAACTAGCGGAACTGAAGAGACCCAGTACTTC
-	TRBV15	-	TRBJ1-1	CATHRARGAEAFF	TGTGCCACGCACAGGGCGAGGGGGGCTGAAGCTTTCTTT
-	TRBV19	-	TRBJ1-5	CASSIDLGRLNQPQHF	TGTGCCAGTAGTATAGACTTGGGCAGGCTCAATCAGCCCCAGCATTTT
many	TRBV27	-	TRBJ1-2	CASSTGTLPLGYTF	TGTGCCAGCTCTACGGGGACATTACCACTTGGCTACACCTTC
-	TRBV24-1	TRBD1	TRBJ2-2	CATSGTVPNTGELFF	TGTGCCACCAGCGGGACAGTGCCGAACACCGGGGAGCTGTTTTTT
-	TRBV12-3/TRBV12-4	-	TRBJ2-2	CASSFRGVRGTGELFF	TGTGCCAGCAGTTTCAGGGGGGTTCGCGGCACCGGGGAGCTGTTTTTT
-	TRBV28	-	TRBJ1-6	CASSLLVPDPPLHF	TGTGCCAGCAGTTTACTGGTACCAGACCCACCCCTCCACTTT
many	TRBV30	-	TRBJ1-6	CAWSVGVRGSPLHF	TGTGCCTGGAGTGTAGGAGTTCGCGGGTCACCCCTCCACTTT
many	TRBV3-1	-	TRBJ2-7	CASSHDDPGEQYF	TGTGCCAGCAGCCATGACGATCCGGGAGAGCAGTACTTC
-	TRBV6-2/TRBV6-3	-	TRBJ2-7	CASRNSGALSEQYF	TGTGCCAGCAGGAACTCGGGAGCTCTCTCAGAGCAGTACTTC
many	TRBV30	-	TRBJ2-5	CAWSSLAGETQYF	TGTGCCTGGAGTTCGCTGGCTGGTGAGACCCAGTACTTC
many	TRBV30	-	TRBJ2-5	CAWSVGLQETQYF	TGTGCCTGGAGTGTAGGCCTCCAAGAGACCCAGTACTTC
many	TRBV6-1	TRBD2	TRBJ2-7	CASSEARPGLAGGAYEQYF	TGTGCCAGCAGTGAAGCCCGACCTGGACTAGCGGGAGGGGCCTACGAGCAGTACTTC
many	TRBV12-3/TRBV12-4	-	TRBJ1-6	CASTLGSSPLHF	TGTGCCAGCACACTGGGAAGTTCACCCCTCCACTTT
-	TRBV6-1	-	TRBJ2-2	CASSEYSAGELFF	TGTGCCAGCAGTGAATACAGTGCCGGGGAGCTGTTTTTT